Detailed here is one TCR beta chain. This clone has just one count. Its target antigen remains unknown. No clone much larger than this one lies a single base away; base qualities are absent. Libraries were constructed by the immunoSEQ multiplex PCR assay. The hsTCRB Kit was used according to the manufacturer's protocol to amplify rearranged TCR beta chain sequences. Sequencing of TCRB libraries was carried out on an Illumina MiSeq. In the paper's pipeline: The proprietary platform of the kit vendor was used for demultiplexing, trimming and gene mapping. TCRdb re-hosts the immuneACCESS table, in-frame sequences only. Its copies lack some clones; in the studies checked, an unresolved V gene accounts for under half of them, and the cause for the rest is not known. The DNA was the basis for D and trimming; V, J and clone size are from that table. The sample table holds approximately 50,000 clones, of which over 80% were seen once. The ten largest clones add up to about 1.4% of the sample.

This sample was included in a study of a mutant IDH1 vaccine in newly diagnosed glioma (dated by TCRdb to about 2021). In terms of the full investigation: Patients received eight vaccinations in weeks 1, 3, 5, 7, 11, 15, 19 and 23, corresponding to visits V03 through V10. Peripheral blood was collected at six visits: V03 (baseline), V05, V07, V10, V12 and V13. Before enrollment, most patients had been given radiochemotherapy with temozolomide as standard therapy, while the rest had received either radiotherapy alone or temozolomide alone. For exploratory analyses, longitudinal TCRB deep sequencing was carried out in 25 treated patients wherever samples were available. Of the approximately 30 treated patients, roughly 60% were male and approximately 38% were female, and the mean age was 40.4 years. In the chemotherapy-containing groups, vaccination started alongside temozolomide cycles, whereas in patients who had radiotherapy alone it started 4-6 weeks after radiotherapy. Findings and caveats that apply to the study as a whole: Vaccine-induced immune responses across multiple MHC alleles were detected in around 92% of patients. It was noted by the authors that analyses of patient blood samples could not be reproduced owing to sample limitations. Changes in the top peripheral T cell clonotypes picked up by TCRB sequencing did not appear to be linked to pseudoprogression. Availability determined which PBMC samples were chosen for TCRB deep sequencing.

Including the terminal cysteine and phenylalanine, the CDR3 comprises 13 residues. The DNA shown is the 39-base CDR3, in frame from base 1. According to the germline V gene (reference sequence), CDR1 reads MNHEY and CDR2 reads SMNVEV. Here V drops 7 bases and J drops 6 bases, and the junction holds 8 bases not matched to any gene. This sample's time point label indicates: week 23, last vaccination. A 20-mer mutant IDH1 peptide at 300 micrograms in Montanide made up each vaccine dose, which was injected subcutaneously together with topical imiquimod. Donors had newly diagnosed WHO grade 3 or 4 IDH1-mutant astrocytomas with loss of nuclear ATRX. The samples were drawn from NOA16, a multicentre, single-arm, open-label phase I trial in Germany that tested a mutant IDH1 peptide vaccine in humans for the first time. Genomic DNA for TCRB sequencing was extracted from EDTA blood using the DNeasy Blood and Tissue Kit.

The sequence came from a man aged 35 to 55 with glioma. The rearrangement combines TRBV27 with TRBJ2-7, with 8 central nucleotides matching TRBD1. The source material was PBMCs, sampled from a glioma patient whose treatment included an IDH1 peptide vaccine. The DNA reads as follows: TGTGCCAGCAACAGGGGGGTCGGAGCCGAGCAGTACTTC. It is translated as CASNRGVGAEQYF.